The entry below describes one TCR beta chain. The ends were cut back, 2 bases at V and 8 bases at J, with 16 bases in the middle. The CDR3 has 15 residues. Germline CDR1 MNHEY, CDR2 SVGAGI. The data were taken from a study of shared clonotypes between healthy human individuals. Some clones are missing from TCRdb's copy, which holds only in-frame ones; the method was immunoSEQ multiplex PCR. The data show 800,000 or so clones, around 96% seen once. Cells designated naive CD8 were CD45RO-negative and were positively selected for CCR7, with terminally differentiated effector memory CD45RA+ cells excluded.

This clonotype was obtained from a man younger than 40 in good health. Specimen: naive CD8+ T cells sorted from blood. The rearrangement uses TRBV6-5 and TRBJ2-1; D not certain. The CDR3 DNA sequence: TGTGCCAGCAGTTACAACGGCAGGTCCCTCTATGAGCAGTTCTTC. Protein product: CASSYNGRSLYEQFF.